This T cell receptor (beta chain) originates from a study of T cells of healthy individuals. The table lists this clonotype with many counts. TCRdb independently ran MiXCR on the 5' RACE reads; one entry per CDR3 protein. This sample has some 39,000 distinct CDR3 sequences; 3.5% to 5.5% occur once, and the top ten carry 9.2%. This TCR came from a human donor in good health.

The DNA for the CDR3 is TGTGCCAGCAGCTATCGGACTAGCGGGACTCACACAGATACGCAGTATTTT. Protein sequence: CASSYRTSGTHTDTQYF. The chain uses TRBV5-6 and TRBJ2-3, with 12 positions matching TRBD2. This CDR3 is 17 amino acids long. V dropped 3 bases and J dropped 2; count of bases not matched to a gene: 7. Germline V lookup: CDR1 SGHDT, CDR2 YYEEEE.